A single T cell receptor (beta chain) is shown here with its context. The antigen remains unidentified. One end of the junction fails to match germline, which may point to a read error. The same CDR3 can be traced to other DNA sequences in this sample. This CDR3 is 14 amino acids long. Germline CDR1 SGHAT, CDR2 FQNNGV. The authors ran the assay at deep level. An even split of each subset's genomic DNA across several immunoSEQ plates was performed. Each sorted subset replicate got 200 ng genomic DNA, around 29,000 genomes. The assay was immunoSEQ multiplex PCR, and TCRdb's table has in-frame clones only and misses some. The table shows some 630,000 clones, with 72% occurring only once. The sample comes from a study of shared clonotypes between healthy human individuals. General study results and limits: Naive subsets tended to show greater estimated richness than memory subsets.

The clonotype originates from a woman younger than 45 in good health. Sequencing was carried out using memory CD4+ T cells sorted from blood. Subset of the sample: CD45RA-negative fraction. The chain recombines TRBV11-2 with TRBJ2-1; TRBD2 agrees at 7 bases. CDR3 nucleotide sequence: TGTGCCAGCAGTTTAGTAATGCCTAGCGGAGAGCAGTTCTTC. Residues: CASSLVMPSGEQFF.